The 16 T cell receptor beta chains given below trace back to one sample, sequenced in a study of tumour-infiltrating T cells in Burkitt lymphoma. Libraries were prepared by immunoSEQ multiplex PCR; TCRdb keeps only in-frame clonotypes and omits some of them. This sample has around 660 clones, with roughly 96% found just once. The sample taken for sequencing was tumor tissue. Receptor source: a human donor with Burkitt lymphoma.

The gene calls are TRBV28 and TRBJ2-5, with a weak D call TRBD1 (6 bases). The CDR3 has 13 amino acids. Per germline, CDR1 MDHEN and CDR2 SYDVKM. The V gene lost 2 bases and the J gene lost 4 bases, with 8 bases spanning the gap. The CDR3 loop reads CASSLEGVETQYF. CDR3 coding DNA: TGTGCCAGCAGTTTAGAGGGGGTAGAGACCCAGTACTTC.

This chain links TRBV27 with TRBJ2-1; D may be TRBD2 (5 bases). This CDR3 contains 14 residues. Trimming cost V 1 base and J 8 bases, with 12 bases left between them. From germline, CDR1 is MNHEY and CDR2 SMNVEV (reference sequence). As DNA, the CDR3 is TGTGCCAGCAGTTTATTCCGGGGTGGAGATGAGCAGTTCTTC. It translates to CASSLFRGGDEQFF.

The chain employs TRBV11-1 and TRBJ2-2, with TRBD2 as a possible D gene (5 bases). The CDR3 length is 14 residues. Between the trimmed V and J ends, which lost 3 bases and 3 bases, there was a span of 8 bases. Germline V lookup: CDR1 SGHAT, CDR2 FQDESV (reference sequence). The CDR3 nucleotides read TGTGCCAGCAGCTTCGCGGAGGACACCGGGGAGCTGTTTTTT. Protein product: CASSFAEDTGELFF.

V gene TRBV27 combines with J gene TRBJ1-6; 11 positions agree with TRBD1. The trim removed 5 bases at V and 9 bases at J, leaving 6 bases unmatched. This CDR3 is 15 amino acids long. Germline V gives CDR1 MNHEY, CDR2 SMNVEV (reference sequence). This chain's CDR3 is CASSAGQGAGSPLHF. The CDR3, as DNA: TGTGCCAGCAGTGCCGGACAGGGGGCGGGTTCACCCCTCCACTTT.

A few counts support this clone. The gene calls are TRBV6-7 and TRBJ2-7; D ambiguous. TRBV6-7 is classed as an ORF, of uncertain function. The CDR3 loop spans 13 amino acids. V was pared by 1 base and J by 4 bases, with 8 bases between. The CDR3 nucleotides are TGTGCCAGCAGTTACTTAGCACGGTACGAGCAGTACTTC. Translating gives CASSYLARYEQYF.

V gene TRBV7-3 combines with J gene TRBJ2-5; maybe TRBD2 (5 bases). The V end was cut by 5 bases, the J end by 4 bases, with 11 bases between. This CDR3 has 13 residues. CDR1 is SGHTA and CDR2 is FQGTGA in the germline V gene. This CDR3 reads CASSRTGVETQYF. Here the CDR3 DNA reads TGTGCCAGCAGCCGGACCGGGGTAGAGACCCAGTACTTC.

Here the CDR3 reads CASSEFGGWENIQYF. In DNA form, the CDR3 reads TGTGCCAGCAGTGAATTTGGGGGGTGGGAAAACATTCAGTACTTC. J is TRBJ2-4 and V is TRBV2, with D perhaps TRBD2 (6 bases). Germline V lookup: CDR1 SNHLY, CDR2 FYNNEI. CDR3 length equals 15 residues. The V end was cut by 2 bases, the J end by 5 bases, with 13 bases between.

This rearrangement joins TRBV6-5 to TRBJ2-7, with 7 bases that match TRBD1. This CDR3 is 14 amino acids long. Trimming cost V 4 bases and J 2 bases; bases outside gene matches: 5. CDR1 is MNHEY and CDR2 is SVGAGI in the germline V gene. CDR3 DNA: TGTGCCAGCAGTTCTACAGGGGCAGCCTACGAGCAGTACTTC. Translated: CASSSTGAAYEQYF.

The chain employs TRBV4-3 and TRBJ2-3; D ambiguous. In germline, CDR1 is LGHNA, CDR2 YSLEER. This CDR3 is 16 amino acids long. V was shortened by 5 bases and J by 4 bases, with 19 bases between the two germline ends. In DNA form, the CDR3 reads TGCGCCAGCAGCTCAAACTCCGGGTTCAAGTCAGATACGCAGTATTTT. Translating it yields CASSSNSGFKSDTQYF.

The V gene is TRBV28, the J gene TRBJ2-7; D possibly matches TRBD1 or TRBD2 (5 bases each). V shed 8 bases and J shed 0 bases, with 14 bases lying between them. Germline CDR1 reads MDHEN; CDR2 reads SYDVKM. The CDR3 extends over 14 amino acids. This CDR3 reads CASSGGPLSYEQYF. The CDR3 DNA reads TGTGCCAGCTCTGGGGGTCCCCTCTCCTACGAGCAGTACTTC.

This clone appeared once. The J gene is TRBJ2-6, the V gene TRBV13; D possibly corresponds to TRBD1 (6 bases). V lost 4 bases to trimming and J lost 4 bases, with 17 bases between them. Germline assignment: CDR1 PRHDT and CDR2 FYEKMQ (reference sequence). CDR3 length equals 17 residues. CDR3 nucleotide sequence: TGTGCCAGCAGCTCCGCCCACCCAGGGGTAGGGGCCAACGTCCTGACTTTC. Protein sequence: CASSSAHPGVGANVLTF.

The chain recombines TRBV4-1 with TRBJ2-5; TRBD1 matches 7 bases. The J segment lost 9 bases and the V segment lost 2 bases, leaving 0 bases of the junction unmatched. The CDR3 runs to 11 residues. CDR1 MGHRA and CDR2 YSYEKL come from the germline V gene. The CDR3 nucleotides read TGCGCCAGCAGCCAACAGGGGGCCCAGTACTTC. Translating it yields CASSQQGAQYF.

The chain uses TRBV5-1 and TRBJ1-1; D not certain. The CDR3 extends over 14 amino acids. Germline V gene data show CDR1 as SGHRS and CDR2 as YFSETQ. V was clipped by 0 bases and J by 2 bases, with 8 bases between them. Written as DNA, the CDR3 is TGCGCCAGCAGCTTGGCGGGATTTAACACTGAAGCTTTCTTT. Its translation is CASSLAGFNTEAFF.

This chain joins TRBV11-1 and TRBJ2-1; possible D gene TRBD2, 5 bases. V dropped 5 bases and J dropped 3 bases, with 11 bases sitting between them. Germline V gene data show CDR1 as SGHAT and CDR2 as FQDESV (reference sequence). This CDR3 has 14 residues. The CDR3 protein is CASSPGLSYNEQFF. The CDR3 bases are TGTGCCAGCAGCCCTGGACTGAGCTACAATGAGCAGTTCTTC.

The chain joins TRBV20-1 to TRBJ1-3; no clear D gene. The CDR3 extends over 11 amino acids. Germline V gene lookup returns CDR1 DFQATT and CDR2 SNEGSKA (reference sequence). V lost 3 bases and J 4 bases, leaving 4 bases between the germline ends. The CDR3 region is CSARQGNTIYF. For the CDR3, the DNA is TGCAGTGCTAGGCAGGGAAACACCATATATTTT.

This clone turned up a few times. The junction shows a germline mismatch at one end, possibly a read error. The gene calls are TRBV18 and TRBJ2-7; the D gene could be TRBD1 or TRBD2 (5 bases each). There are 15 residues in the CDR3. Looked up from germline, CDR1 is KGHSH and CDR2 is LQKENI. DNA of the CDR3: TGTGCCAGCTCACCGGGACGTGGCCCTTCCTCCGAGCAGTACTTC. Its translation: CASSPGRGPSSEQYF. The full variable domain, completed using reference TRBV18 and TRBJ2-7, is NAGVMQNPRHLVRRRGQEARLRCSPMKGHSHVYWYRQLPEEGLKFMVYLQKENIIDESGMPKERFSAEFPKEGPSILRIQQVVRGDSAAYFCASSPGRGPSSEQYFGPGTRLTVT.